Shown below are 5 T cell receptor beta chains from a single sample sequenced in a study of blood T cell repertoires in COVID-19. Assay used: immunoSEQ multiplex PCR; TCRdb lists only in-frame clones, some missing. The table includes 200,000 to 250,000 clones, less than 85% detected once. Sequencing input: PBMCs or T cells enriched from blood (not recorded which). These receptors were collected from a man aged 35 to 55 who had recovered from COVID-19.

The V and J genes are TRBV7-9 and TRBJ2-5, with 7 bases lining up with TRBD2. Germline V gene sequence: CDR1 SEHNR, CDR2 FQNEAQ (reference sequence). The V segment lost 4 bases and the J segment 5 bases; nucleotides outside the gene matches: 13. The length of the CDR3 is 16 residues. The DNA for the CDR3 is TGTGCCAGCAGCTCCCTGACTAGCTTGAGTTCGGAGACCCAGTACTTC. Its protein product is CASSSLTSLSSETQYF.

The CDR3 nucleotides are TGCGCCAGCACCCCGACTAGCGGGAGCACAGATACGCAGTATTTT. This codes for CASTPTSGSTDTQYF. The chain joins TRBV5-1 to TRBJ2-3; 10 bases fit TRBD2. Trimming at V came to 6 bases and at J to 0 bases, leaving 4 bases not matched to a gene. Per germline, CDR1 SGHRS and CDR2 YFSETQ. This CDR3 region has 15 residues.

This sequence joins TRBV27 and TRBJ2-7; 14 bases agree with TRBD2. The CDR3 has 16 amino acids. V trimming: 6 bases; J trimming: 4 bases; junction bases outside the gene matches: 8. Germline assignment: CDR1 MNHEY and CDR2 SMNVEV (reference sequence). The CDR3: CASRLGLAGGWYEQYF. The CDR3 DNA follows: TGTGCCAGCAGACTCGGACTAGCGGGAGGATGGTACGAGCAGTACTTC.

The chain joins TRBV5-6 to TRBJ2-7; D might be TRBD2 (5 bases). The germline CDR1 and CDR2 sequences are SGHDT and YYEEEE. Between the trimmed V and J ends, which lost 4 bases and 7 bases, there was a span of 15 bases. CDR3 length equals 13 residues. The CDR3 region has the DNA TGTGCCAGCAGCCCGGCTGGGAGCCGAGAGCAGTACTTC. Its translation is CASSPAGSREQYF.

The chain couples TRBV13 to TRBJ2-7; a weak D match, TRBD2 (6 bases). The V end was cut by 3 bases, the J end by 1 base, with 7 bases between. The length of the CDR3 is 13 residues. CDR1 and CDR2 from the germline V gene are PRHDT and FYEKMQ (reference sequence). CDR3 in amino acids: CASSFGSSYEQYF. Written as DNA, the CDR3 is TGTGCCAGCAGCTTCGGGAGTTCCTACGAGCAGTACTTC.